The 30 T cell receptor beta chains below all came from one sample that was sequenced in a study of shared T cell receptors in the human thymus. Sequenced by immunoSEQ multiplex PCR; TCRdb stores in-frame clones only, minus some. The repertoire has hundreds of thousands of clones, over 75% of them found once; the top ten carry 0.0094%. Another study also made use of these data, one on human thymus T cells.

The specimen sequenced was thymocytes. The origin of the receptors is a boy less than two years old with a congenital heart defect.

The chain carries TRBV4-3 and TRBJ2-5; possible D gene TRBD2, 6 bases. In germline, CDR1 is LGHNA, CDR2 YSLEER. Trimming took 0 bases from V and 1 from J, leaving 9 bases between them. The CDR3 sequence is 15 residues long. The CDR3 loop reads CASSQERRGQETQYF. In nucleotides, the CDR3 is TGCGCCAGCAGCCAAGAGAGGAGGGGCCAAGAGACCCAGTACTTC.

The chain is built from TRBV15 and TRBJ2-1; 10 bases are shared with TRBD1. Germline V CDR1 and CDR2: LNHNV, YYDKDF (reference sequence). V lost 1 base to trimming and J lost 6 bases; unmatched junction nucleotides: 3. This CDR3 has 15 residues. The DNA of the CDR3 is TGTGCCACCAGCAGAGGACAGGGGGCGGGCAATGAGCAGTTCTTC. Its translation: CATSRGQGAGNEQFF.

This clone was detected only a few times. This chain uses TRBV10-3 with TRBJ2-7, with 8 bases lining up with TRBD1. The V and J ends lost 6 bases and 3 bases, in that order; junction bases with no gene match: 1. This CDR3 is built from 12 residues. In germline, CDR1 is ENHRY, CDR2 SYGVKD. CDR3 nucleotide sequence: TGTGCCATCAGAGGACAGGGCTACGAGCAGTACTTC. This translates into CAIRGQGYEQYF.

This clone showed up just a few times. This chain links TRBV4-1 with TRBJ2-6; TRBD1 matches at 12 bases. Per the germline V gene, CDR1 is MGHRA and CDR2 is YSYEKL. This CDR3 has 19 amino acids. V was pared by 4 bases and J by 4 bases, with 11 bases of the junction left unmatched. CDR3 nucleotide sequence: TGCGCCAGCAGCCGCATACCGGGACAGGGGGCTTCGGGGGCCAACGTCCTGACTTTC. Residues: CASSRIPGQGASGANVLTF.

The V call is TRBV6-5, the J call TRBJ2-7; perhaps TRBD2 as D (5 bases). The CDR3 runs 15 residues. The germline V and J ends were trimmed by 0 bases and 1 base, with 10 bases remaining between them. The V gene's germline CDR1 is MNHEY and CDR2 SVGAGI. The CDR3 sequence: CASSYSTGISYEQYF. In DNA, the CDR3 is TGTGCCAGCAGTTACTCTACGGGAATATCCTACGAGCAGTACTTC.

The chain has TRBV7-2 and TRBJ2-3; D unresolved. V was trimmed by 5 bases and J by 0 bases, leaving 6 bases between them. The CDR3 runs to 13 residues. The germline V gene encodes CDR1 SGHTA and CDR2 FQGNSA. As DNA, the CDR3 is TGTGCCAGCAGCACATCTAGCACAGATACGCAGTATTTT. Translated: CASSTSSTDTQYF.

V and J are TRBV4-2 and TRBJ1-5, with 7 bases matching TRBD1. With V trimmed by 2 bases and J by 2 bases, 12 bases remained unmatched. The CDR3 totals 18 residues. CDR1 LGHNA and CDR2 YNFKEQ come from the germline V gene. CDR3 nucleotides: TGTGCCAGCAGCCAAAACAGACAGGGAAGGGTGGGCAATCAGCCCCAGCATTTT. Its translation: CASSQNRQGRVGNQPQHF.

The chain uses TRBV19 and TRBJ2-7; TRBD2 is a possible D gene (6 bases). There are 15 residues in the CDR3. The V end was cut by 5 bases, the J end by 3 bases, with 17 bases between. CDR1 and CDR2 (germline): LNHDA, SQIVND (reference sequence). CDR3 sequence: CASSDPGREFYEQYF. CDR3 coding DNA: TGTGCCAGTAGTGACCCGGGACGGGAGTTCTACGAGCAGTACTTC.

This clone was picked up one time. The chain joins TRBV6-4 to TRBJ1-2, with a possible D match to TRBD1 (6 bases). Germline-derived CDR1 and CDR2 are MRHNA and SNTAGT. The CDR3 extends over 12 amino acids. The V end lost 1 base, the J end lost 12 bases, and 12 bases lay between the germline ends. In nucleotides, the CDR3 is TGTGCCAGCAGTGACTTCACAGGGAACCACACCTTC. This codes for CASSDFTGNHTF.

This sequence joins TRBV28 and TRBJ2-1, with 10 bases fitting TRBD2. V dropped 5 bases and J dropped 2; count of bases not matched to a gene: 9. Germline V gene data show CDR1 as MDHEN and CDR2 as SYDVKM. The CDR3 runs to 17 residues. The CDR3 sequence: CASSPHPSGSTYNEQFF. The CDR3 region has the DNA TGTGCCAGCAGTCCCCACCCTAGCGGGAGTACCTACAATGAGCAGTTCTTC.

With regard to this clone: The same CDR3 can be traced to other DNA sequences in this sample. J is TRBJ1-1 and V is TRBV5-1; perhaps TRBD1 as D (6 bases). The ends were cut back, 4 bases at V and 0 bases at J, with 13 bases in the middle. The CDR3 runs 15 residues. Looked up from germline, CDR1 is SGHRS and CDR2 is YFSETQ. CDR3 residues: CASSLGGGMNTEAFF. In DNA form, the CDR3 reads TGCGCCAGCAGCCTGGGGGGCGGCATGAACACTGAAGCTTTCTTT.

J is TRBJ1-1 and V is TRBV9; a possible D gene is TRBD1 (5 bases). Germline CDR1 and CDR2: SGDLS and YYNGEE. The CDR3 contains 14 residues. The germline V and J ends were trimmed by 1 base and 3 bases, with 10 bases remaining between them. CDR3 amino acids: CASSVSGEDTEAFF. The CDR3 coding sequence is TGTGCCAGCAGCGTATCGGGGGAGGACACTGAAGCTTTCTTT.

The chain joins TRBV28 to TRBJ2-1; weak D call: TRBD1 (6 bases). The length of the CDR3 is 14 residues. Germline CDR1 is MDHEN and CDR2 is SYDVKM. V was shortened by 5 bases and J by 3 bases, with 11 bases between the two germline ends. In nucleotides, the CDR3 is TGTGCCAGCAGTACAGGGTCCGGCTACAATGAGCAGTTCTTC. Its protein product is CASSTGSGYNEQFF.

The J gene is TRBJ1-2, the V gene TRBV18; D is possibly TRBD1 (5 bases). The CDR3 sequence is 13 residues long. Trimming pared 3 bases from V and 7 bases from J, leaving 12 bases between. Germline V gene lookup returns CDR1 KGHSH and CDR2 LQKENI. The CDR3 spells CASSPAGQGGYTF. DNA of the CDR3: TGTGCCAGCTCACCGGCAGGTCAGGGTGGCTACACCTTC.

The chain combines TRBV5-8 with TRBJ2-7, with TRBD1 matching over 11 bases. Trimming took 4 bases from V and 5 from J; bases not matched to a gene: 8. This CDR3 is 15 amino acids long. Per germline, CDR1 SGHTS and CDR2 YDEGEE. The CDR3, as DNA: TGTGCCAGCAGCGAAGGACAGGGGGCGGCCGACGAGCAGTACTTC. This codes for CASSEGQGAADEQYF.

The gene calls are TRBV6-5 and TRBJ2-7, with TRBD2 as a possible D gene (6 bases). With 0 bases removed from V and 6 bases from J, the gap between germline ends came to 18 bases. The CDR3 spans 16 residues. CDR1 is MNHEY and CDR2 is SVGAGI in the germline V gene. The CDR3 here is CASSYSEWGGSREQYF. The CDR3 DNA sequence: TGTGCCAGCAGTTACTCTGAGTGGGGAGGCTCCCGCGAGCAGTACTTC.

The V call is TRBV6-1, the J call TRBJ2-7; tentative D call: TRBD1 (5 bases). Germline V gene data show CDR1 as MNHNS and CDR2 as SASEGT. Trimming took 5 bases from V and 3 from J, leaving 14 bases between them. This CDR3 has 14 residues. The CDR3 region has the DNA TGTGCCAGCAGTTCACAGGATTTGGACTACGAGCAGTACTTC. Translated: CASSSQDLDYEQYF.

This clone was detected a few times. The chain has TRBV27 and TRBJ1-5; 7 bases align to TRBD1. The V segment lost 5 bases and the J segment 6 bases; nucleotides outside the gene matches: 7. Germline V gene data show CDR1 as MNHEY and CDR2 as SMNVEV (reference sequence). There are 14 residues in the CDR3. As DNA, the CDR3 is TGTGCCAGCAGTCCTAGGGGGCGCGGTCAGCCCCAGCATTTT. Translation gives CASSPRGRGQPQHF.

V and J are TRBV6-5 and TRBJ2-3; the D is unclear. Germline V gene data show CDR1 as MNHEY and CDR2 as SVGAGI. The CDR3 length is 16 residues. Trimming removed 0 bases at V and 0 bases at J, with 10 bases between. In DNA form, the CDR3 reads TGTGCCAGCAGTTACTCCGCGGCAGCTAGCACAGATACGCAGTATTTT. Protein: CASSYSAAASTDTQYF.

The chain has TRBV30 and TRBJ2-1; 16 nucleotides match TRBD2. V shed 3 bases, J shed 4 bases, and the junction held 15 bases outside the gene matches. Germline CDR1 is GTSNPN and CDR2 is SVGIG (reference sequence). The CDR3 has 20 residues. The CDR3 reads CAWRPGTSGRAVRVYNEQFF. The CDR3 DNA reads TGTGCCTGGAGGCCCGGGACTAGCGGGAGGGCCGTACGGGTATACAATGAGCAGTTCTTC.

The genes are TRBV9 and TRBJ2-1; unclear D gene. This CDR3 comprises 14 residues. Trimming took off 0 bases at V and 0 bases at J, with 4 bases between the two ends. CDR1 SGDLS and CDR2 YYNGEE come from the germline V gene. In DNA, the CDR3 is TGTGCCAGCAGCGTAGTCAGCTCCTACAATGAGCAGTTCTTC. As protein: CASSVVSSYNEQFF.

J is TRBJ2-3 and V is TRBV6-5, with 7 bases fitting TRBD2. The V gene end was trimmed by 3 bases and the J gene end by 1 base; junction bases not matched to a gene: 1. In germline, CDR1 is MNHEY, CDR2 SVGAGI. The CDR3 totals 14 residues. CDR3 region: CASSYTSGTDTQYF. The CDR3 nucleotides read TGTGCCAGCAGTTATACTAGCGGCACAGATACGCAGTATTTT.

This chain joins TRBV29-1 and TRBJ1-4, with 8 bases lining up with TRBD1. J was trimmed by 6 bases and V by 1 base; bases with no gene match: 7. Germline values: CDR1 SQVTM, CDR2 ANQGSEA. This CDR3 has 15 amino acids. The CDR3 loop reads CSVEGQGADDEKLFF. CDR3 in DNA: TGCAGCGTTGAAGGGCAGGGGGCTGACGATGAAAAACTGTTTTTT.

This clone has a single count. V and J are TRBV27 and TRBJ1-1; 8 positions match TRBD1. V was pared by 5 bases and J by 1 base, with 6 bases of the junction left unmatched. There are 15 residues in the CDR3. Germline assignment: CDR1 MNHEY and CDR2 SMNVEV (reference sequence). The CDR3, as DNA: TGTGCCAGCAGTGGGTCGGACAGGGCGAACACTGAAGCTTTCTTT. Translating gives CASSGSDRANTEAFF.

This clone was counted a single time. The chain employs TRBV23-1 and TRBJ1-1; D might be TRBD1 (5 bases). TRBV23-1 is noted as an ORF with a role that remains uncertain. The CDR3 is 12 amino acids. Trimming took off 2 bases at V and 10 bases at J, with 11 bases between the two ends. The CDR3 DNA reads TGCGCCAGCAGTCAAAATCTTAGGGGAGCTTTCTTT. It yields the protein CASSQNLRGAFF.

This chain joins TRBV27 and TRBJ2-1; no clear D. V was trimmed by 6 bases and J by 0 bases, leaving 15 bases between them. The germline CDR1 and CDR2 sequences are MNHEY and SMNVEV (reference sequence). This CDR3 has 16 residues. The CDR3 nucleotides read TGTGCCAGCAGCCAAGGAGTAGGAGCCTCCTACAATGAGCAGTTCTTC. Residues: CASSQGVGASYNEQFF.

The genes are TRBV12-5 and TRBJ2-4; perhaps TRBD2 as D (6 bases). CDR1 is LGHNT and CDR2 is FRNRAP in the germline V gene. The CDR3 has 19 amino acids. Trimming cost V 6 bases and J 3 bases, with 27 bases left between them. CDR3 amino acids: CASGSLPPGARSLKNIQYF. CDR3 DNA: TGTGCTAGTGGCTCCCTTCCACCGGGAGCGAGATCCCTCAAAAACATTCAGTACTTC.

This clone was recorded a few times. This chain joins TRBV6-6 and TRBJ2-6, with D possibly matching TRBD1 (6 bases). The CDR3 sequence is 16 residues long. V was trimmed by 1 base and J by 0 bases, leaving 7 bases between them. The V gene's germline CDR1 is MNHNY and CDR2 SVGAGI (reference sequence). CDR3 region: CASSYWDNSGANVLTF. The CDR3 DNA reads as TGTGCCAGCAGTTACTGGGACAACTCTGGGGCCAACGTCCTGACTTTC.

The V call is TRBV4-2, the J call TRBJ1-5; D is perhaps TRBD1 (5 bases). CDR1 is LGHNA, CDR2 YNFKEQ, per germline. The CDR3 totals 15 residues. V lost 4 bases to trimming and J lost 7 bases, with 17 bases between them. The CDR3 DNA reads TGTGCCAGCAGCCCGATGCGGGGGGATGGACAGCCCCAGCATTTT. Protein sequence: CASSPMRGDGQPQHF.

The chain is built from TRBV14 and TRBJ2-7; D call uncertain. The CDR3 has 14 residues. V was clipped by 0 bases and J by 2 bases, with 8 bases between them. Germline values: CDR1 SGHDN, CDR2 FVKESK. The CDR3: CASSQDEETYEQYF. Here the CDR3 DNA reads TGTGCCAGCAGCCAAGATGAGGAAACCTACGAGCAGTACTTC.